This paragraph reports one T cell receptor (beta chain). Its target is not known. The data derive from a study of T-cell reconstitution after alpha-beta-depleted transplantation in children. General study results and limits: At one year after transplant, newly produced T cells mostly accounted for T-cell counts and diversity. Surviving thymic progenitors and recipient T cells were the source of high TCRbeta diversity at day 60 in some patients. By about two months after transplant, alpha-beta T cells reportedly arose from several hundred graft clones that had expanded.

CDR3 length equals 15 residues. Germline values: CDR1 SNHLY, CDR2 FYNNEI. Trimming left V 3 bases short and J 4 bases short, with 12 bases between. Unique molecular identifiers were built into the TCRbeta library. TCRdb re-called the PCR reads through MiXCR, storing one row per CDR3 protein. The sample holds about 60,000 distinct CDR3 sequences, 40% to 55% seen once. This chain uses TRBV2 with TRBJ2-2; D may be TRBD2 (5 bases). This sequence was found in a male patient aged 5 to 17 who had a stem cell transplant for acute lymphoblastic leukemia, so the T cells may come from the graft donor. Sample: PBMCs, mostly from graft donor cells, taken 360 days after TCRalphabeta/CD19-depleted stem cell transplant. CDR3 DNA: TGTGCCAGCAGTGAGCGTAGGGCGGGCACCGGGGAGCTGTTTTTT. This codes for CASSERRAGTGELFF.